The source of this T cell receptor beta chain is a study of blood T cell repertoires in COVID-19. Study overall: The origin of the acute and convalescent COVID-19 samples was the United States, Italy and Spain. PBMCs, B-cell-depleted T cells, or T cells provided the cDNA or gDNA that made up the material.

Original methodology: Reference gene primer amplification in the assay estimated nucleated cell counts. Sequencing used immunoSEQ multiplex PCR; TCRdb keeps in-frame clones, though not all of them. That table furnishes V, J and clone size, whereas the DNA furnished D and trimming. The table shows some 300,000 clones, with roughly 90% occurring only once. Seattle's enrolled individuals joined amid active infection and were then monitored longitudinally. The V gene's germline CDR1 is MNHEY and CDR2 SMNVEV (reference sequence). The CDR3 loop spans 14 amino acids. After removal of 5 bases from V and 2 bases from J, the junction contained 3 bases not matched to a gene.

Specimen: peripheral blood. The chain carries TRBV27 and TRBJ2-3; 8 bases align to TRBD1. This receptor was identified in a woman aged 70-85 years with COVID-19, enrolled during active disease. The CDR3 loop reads CASSPDRATDTQYF. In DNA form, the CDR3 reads TGTGCCAGCAGTCCGGACAGGGCCACAGATACGCAGTATTTT.